These 25 T cell receptor beta chains came from one sample sequenced in a study of human T cells and chemical hapten exposure. One entry per CDR3 protein results from TCRdb running MiXCR on the RACE reads. The sample holds fewer than 100,000 distinct CDR3 sequences, around 11% seen once. The sample's time point: patch test 1, 2 weeks after DPC sensitization. Treatment defined: therapeutic diphenylcyclopropenone sensitization with weekly scalp DPC. This sample comprised whole blood, obtained in connection with sensitization to the hapten diphenylcyclopropenone (DPC). The receptor set was obtained from a woman between 55 and 75 years old with alopecia areata. Some clones in this sample may be carry-over from other donors' samples.

This clonotype was observed a handful of times. This rearrangement joins TRBV29-1 to TRBJ1-5, with a tentative D call TRBD1 (5 bases). Per the germline V gene, CDR1 is SQVTM and CDR2 is ANQGSEA. This CDR3 contains 12 residues. Trimming shortened V by 5 bases and J by 3 bases, and 8 bases separated the two germline ends. The CDR3 nucleotides are TGCAGCGTTCGGGACGCCAATCAGCCCCAGCATTTT. This gives the protein CSVRDANQPQHF.

Remarks on this clonotype: Being one base from a much bigger clone, this may be a read error. The V and J genes are TRBV5-4 and TRBJ2-5; 7 bases map to TRBD1. The CDR3 spans 15 residues. Germline-derived CDR1 and CDR2 are SGHNT and YYREEE (reference sequence). This CDR3 reads CANSLNQGVVETQYF. DNA for the CDR3: TGTGCCAACAGCTTGAACCAGGGGGTGGTAGAGACCCAGTACTTC.

This clonotype was detected a few times. The rearrangement links TRBV7-9 to TRBJ1-1, with TRBD1 identical over 8 bases. CDR3 length: 12 residues. Germline loops: CDR1 SEHNR, CDR2 FQNEAQ (reference sequence). Germline trimming cut 3 bases from V and 8 bases from J; bases unmatched to any gene: 2. The CDR3 reads CASSFDRGEAFF. CDR3 DNA sequence: TGTGCCAGCAGCTTCGACAGGGGCGAAGCTTTCTTT.

This clonotype was counted at least ten times. The V gene is TRBV18, the J gene TRBJ1-2, with D tentatively TRBD1 (5 bases). CDR3 length: 15 amino acids. The germline V and J ends were trimmed by 2 bases and 3 bases, with 13 bases remaining between them. The germline V gene encodes CDR1 KGHSH and CDR2 LQKENI. CDR3 bases: TGTGCCAGCTCACCATCAGGGAGTAGAGACTATGGCTACACCTTC. Translated: CASSPSGSRDYGYTF.

This clonotype was recorded a few times. The CDR3 sequence: CRIRGHYGYTF. CDR3 coding DNA: TGCAGGATAAGGGGCCACTATGGCTACACCTTC. The chain employs TRBV20-1 and TRBJ1-2, with D perhaps matching TRBD1 (5 bases). The germline V gene encodes CDR1 DFQATT and CDR2 SNEGSKA (reference sequence). The CDR3 has 11 residues.

This clonotype has a handful of counts. The V gene is TRBV18, the J gene TRBJ1-3, with a possible D match to TRBD1 (6 bases). Per the germline V gene, CDR1 is KGHSH and CDR2 is LQKENI. The CDR3 loop spans 16 amino acids. The V end was cut by 1 base, the J end by 0 bases, with 10 bases between. CDR3 bases: TGTGCCAGCTCACCACAGGGGGGGAGCTCTGGAAACACCATATATTTT. Amino acid sequence: CASSPQGGSSGNTIYF.

This clonotype was seen ten or more times. The gene calls are TRBV11-2 and TRBJ2-1; no firm D call. Germline-derived CDR1 and CDR2 are SGHAT and FQNNGV. The CDR3 loop spans 15 amino acids. V shed 1 base and J shed 4 bases, with 11 bases lying between them. The CDR3 DNA follows: TGTGCCAGCAGCTTAGGGGCCATCTCGTACAATGAGCAGTTCTTC. This sequence encodes CASSLGAISYNEQFF.

This clonotype was observed at least ten times. CDR3 sequence reads: CASSPGAGLDGYTF. The CDR3 DNA follows: TGTGCCAGCAGCCCCGGAGCAGGGCTCGATGGCTACACCTTC. The chain employs TRBV7-9 and TRBJ1-2; D perhaps matches TRBD1 (5 bases). The length of the CDR3 is 14 residues. The germline CDR1 and CDR2 sequences are SEHNR and FQNEAQ (reference sequence). The germline V and J ends were trimmed by 5 bases and 6 bases, with 16 bases remaining between them.

The chain recombines TRBV5-6 with TRBJ2-2, with 8 nucleotides matching TRBD2. V was pared by 4 bases and J by 4 bases, with 6 bases of the junction left unmatched. Germline V lookup: CDR1 SGHDT, CDR2 YYEEEE. This CDR3 contains 15 residues. The CDR3 reads CASSPTGTSTGELFF. Here the CDR3 DNA reads TGTGCCAGCAGCCCAACCGGGACTAGCACCGGGGAGCTGTTTTTT.

This clonotype came up many times. The chain links TRBV19 to TRBJ2-5; a possible D gene is TRBD1 (7 bases). CDR1 is LNHDA, CDR2 SQIVND, per germline (reference sequence). The CDR3 contains 13 residues. Trimming removed 6 bases at V and 9 bases at J, with 17 bases between. This chain's CDR3 is CASSQGGQRSQYF. DNA for the CDR3: TGTGCCAGTAGCCAGGGGGGACAGCGGTCCCAGTACTTC.

The V and J genes are TRBV28 and TRBJ2-1; no definite D call. From germline, CDR1 is MDHEN and CDR2 SYDVKM. The length of the CDR3 is 13 residues. V dropped 1 base and J dropped 4 bases, with 5 bases sitting between them. This chain's CDR3 is CASSLFEYNEQFF. CDR3 DNA sequence: TGTGCCAGCAGTTTATTCGAGTACAATGAGCAGTTCTTC.

In its sample, this clonotype was seen a few times. The chain uses TRBV7-9 and TRBJ2-7; a possible D gene is TRBD1 (6 bases). This CDR3 comprises 15 residues. Germline V gives CDR1 SEHNR, CDR2 FQNEAQ (reference sequence). Trimming removed 2 bases from V and 6 bases from J, with 17 bases in between. DNA for the CDR3: TGTGCCAGCAGCTTATCCAGAGGACAGCGCAGCGAGCAGTACTTC. Translation gives CASSLSRGQRSEQYF.

A few counts support this clonotype. The CDR3 DNA is TGTGCCAGCAGCCAACAAGGGACAGGTGGAGACGGGCAGTACTTC. Its translation is CASSQQGTGGDGQYF. The chain employs TRBV7-9 and TRBJ2-7, with TRBD1 identical over 8 bases. CDR1 and CDR2 (germline): SEHNR, FQNEAQ (reference sequence). The CDR3 extends over 15 amino acids. Trimming removed 5 bases from V and 9 bases from J; junction bases left unmatched: 15.

There are many counts of this clonotype. One end of the junction varies from germline; a read error may be responsible. This chain joins TRBV5-1 and TRBJ1-1; no definite D call. This CDR3 has 13 amino acids. Germline CDR1 SGHRS, CDR2 YFSETQ. The CDR3 sequence: CASSLLGNTEAFF. DNA for the CDR3: TGTGCCAGCAGCTTACTGGGTAACACTGAAGCTTTCTTT.

This clonotype is medium-sized by share. The rearrangement joins TRBV10-2 to TRBJ2-1; D is uncertain. This CDR3 contains 11 residues. V was clipped by 7 bases and J by 0 bases, with 1 base between them. Germline lookup yields CDR1 WSHSY and CDR2 SAAADI. In DNA, the CDR3 is TGCGCCAGCATCTCCTACAATGAGCAGTTCTTC. Translated, it gives CASISYNEQFF.

The chain links TRBV5-1 to TRBJ1-1, with TRBD1 as a possible D gene (6 bases). Germline V lookup: CDR1 SGHRS, CDR2 YFSETQ. Between the trimmed V and J ends, which lost 0 bases and 5 bases, there was a span of 14 bases. The CDR3 extends over 15 amino acids. The chain's CDR3 is CASSLVPTGPTEAFF. In DNA, the CDR3 is TGCGCCAGCAGCTTGGTCCCGACAGGCCCGACTGAAGCTTTCTTT.

This clonotype was found many times. The chain's CDR3 is CASSLGTEGQETQYF. The CDR3 DNA follows: TGCGCCAGCAGCTTGGGGACGGAAGGGCAAGAGACCCAGTACTTC. The rearrangement uses TRBV5-1 and TRBJ2-5; D uncertain. V was trimmed by 0 bases and J by 2 bases, leaving 11 bases between them. The CDR3 length is 15 residues. Germline V gene sequence: CDR1 SGHRS, CDR2 YFSETQ.

The genes are TRBV5-1 and TRBJ2-7, with TRBD1 matching over 10 bases. The CDR3 is made up of 15 amino acids. V gave up 2 bases and J gave up 6 bases; unmatched junction bases: 8. Germline V gives CDR1 SGHRS, CDR2 YFSETQ. The CDR3 protein is CASSLVDRGQSEQYF. DNA for the CDR3: TGCGCCAGCAGCTTAGTTGACAGGGGGCAAAGCGAGCAGTACTTC.

This clonotype turned up a few times. The chain has TRBV4-1 and TRBJ1-6; TRBD1 agrees at 8 bases. This CDR3 has 18 residues. Germline-derived CDR1 and CDR2 are MGHRA and YSYEKL. Trimming cost V 4 bases and J 1 base; bases outside gene matches: 9. The CDR3 nucleotides read TGCGCCAGCAGCCTGGACAGGGCCGAGGGGTCCTATAATTCACCCCTCCACTTT. Translating it yields CASSLDRAEGSYNSPLHF.

The V call is TRBV5-4, the J call TRBJ2-1; 11 nucleotides match TRBD2. The germline CDR1 and CDR2 sequences are SGHNT and YYREEE (reference sequence). The CDR3 has 20 residues. The V gene end was trimmed by 6 bases and the J gene end by 3 bases; junction bases not matched to a gene: 20. The CDR3 reads CASTMMPRLAGPLYYNEQFF. CDR3 bases: TGTGCCAGCACCATGATGCCCCGACTAGCGGGGCCTCTCTACTACAATGAGCAGTTCTTC.

The chain uses TRBV29-1 and TRBJ2-7; 7 bases map to TRBD1. CDR3 length: 13 amino acids. V was clipped by 7 bases and J by 7 bases; unmatched bases: 13. Germline V lookup: CDR1 SQVTM, CDR2 ANQGSEA. The CDR3 loop reads CSAWTGPVREQYF. The CDR3 DNA is TGCAGCGCATGGACAGGTCCAGTGAGGGAGCAGTACTTC.

The genes are TRBV2 and TRBJ2-5; 8 bases are a match to TRBD1. CDR1 and CDR2 (germline): SNHLY, FYNNEI. With 8 bases clipped from V and 2 bases from J, the junction kept 7 bases outside the gene matches. This CDR3 has 14 amino acids. CDR3 nucleotide sequence: TGTGCCAGCGGCAGGACAGGGAGGCAAGAGACCCAGTACTTC. Translating it yields CASGRTGRQETQYF.

The rearrangement links TRBV20-1 to TRBJ1-4; 11 nucleotides align to TRBD1. This CDR3 is built from 17 residues. Germline V gene data show CDR1 as DFQATT and CDR2 as SNEGSKA (reference sequence). V dropped 3 bases and J dropped 1; count of bases not matched to a gene: 7. The CDR3 reads CSARGTGGRVTNEKLFF. CDR3 bases: TGCAGTGCTAGGGGGACAGGGGGAAGGGTAACTAATGAAAAACTGTTTTTT.

At least ten counts were recorded for this clonotype. The chain joins TRBV18 to TRBJ1-3; perhaps TRBD1 as D (5 bases). The V end was cut by 3 bases, the J end by 4 bases, with 19 bases between. Germline V gene data show CDR1 as KGHSH and CDR2 as LQKENI. The CDR3 consists of 17 residues. The CDR3 protein is CASSPAGDESLGNTIYF. The CDR3 DNA follows: TGTGCCAGCTCACCCGCGGGGGACGAATCGCTGGGAAACACCATATATTTT. Variable domain in full (rest from reference TRBV18 and TRBJ1-3): NAGVMQNPRHLVRRRGQEARLRCSPMKGHSHVYWYRQLPEEGLKFMVYLQKENIIDESGMPKERFSAEFPKEGPSILRIQQVVRGDSAAYFCASSPAGDESLGNTIYFGEGSWLTVV.

This clonotype was observed a handful of times. The V and J genes are TRBV5-1 and TRBJ2-1; D gene uncertain. Germline values: CDR1 SGHRS, CDR2 YFSETQ. V was pared by 1 base and J by 2 bases, with 7 bases between. The CDR3 contains 14 residues. CDR3 coding DNA: TGCGCCAGCAGCTTGCAGGCGGCCTACAATGAGCAGTTCTTC. It translates to CASSLQAAYNEQFF.